This T cell receptor (beta chain) is drawn from a study of T cells in Graves' hyperthyroidism and ophthalmopathy (dated by TCRdb to about 2019). Some background on the complete study: Peripheral blood was collected at initial diagnosis, before any treatment. To identify TCR V-J signatures that set the groups apart, the researchers used a discovery cohort of 95 to 100 patients, made up of fewer than 50 with Graves' ophthalmopathy and approximately 57 with stable Graves' hyperthyroidism. Prospective prediction of ophthalmopathy was tested in an independent validation cohort consisting of 18 to 20 hyperthyroidism patients and over 15 patients who later progressed to ophthalmopathy. The 80 to 100 discovery patients were randomly divided into training and test sets at a 7:3 ratio. The study also compared thyroid tissue and blood T-cell repertoires from about 6 Graves' hyperthyroidism patients. After sampling, hyperthyroidism patients received methimazole starting at 30 mg daily, and ophthalmopathy patients received high-dose intravenous methylprednisolone. The paper reports TCR Vbeta CDR3 sequencing of roughly 140 peripheral blood samples: over 40 ophthalmopathy, 70 to 85 hyperthyroidism and some 17 progressor patients.

Overall study outcomes, separate from this receptor: Most expanded thyroid clonotypes (frequency above 0.001) were also detected in blood, suggesting blood repertoires may reflect thyroid immune responses. In validation, progression to ophthalmopathy was predicted by the model with 70.59% sensitivity and roughly 72% specificity, a median of roughly 6.4 months before onset. Sample size was not statistically predetermined, and blinding of investigators to group allocation was not performed. A model built on a 13 V-J signature distinguished ophthalmopathy from stable hyperthyroidism, reaching roughly 88% sensitivity and 81.08% specificity in cross-validation and 80%/75% in testing.

TCR beta CDR3 regions were amplified from RNA transcripts. The TCR CDR3 was subjected to a first round of RT-PCR using the HTBI primer set and the Qiagen OneStep RT-PCR kit. The libraries were constructed in a second round of multiplex PCR and then size-selected and purified. The libraries were sequenced on an Illumina HiSeq2000 using paired-end 100 bp reads. The authors' pipeline ran thus. SOAPnuke was used to process the raw data, throwing out any read that contained adapters or uncalled bases, had a mean Phred below 15, or lacked an exact constant-primer or identifier match. COPE v1.2.5 was used to merge the high-quality paired reads, and each unique nucleotide sequence was defined as a clonotype. Clonotypes were aligned to IMGT TRBV, TRBD and TRBJ reference segments using MiTCR v1.1. The analysis included only V-J combinations with a frequency above 0.0001, which together covered 98% to 99.2% of the repertoires. The TCS score was defined as F50 (clonal expansion) divided by E x V (chaos), with BLOSUM62-based TCRdist calculated between CDR3 peptides within each V-J. Welch's t-statistics and random forest reduced around 520 V-J features to roughly 13, which were used in a naive Bayes classifier (R e1071). The similarity between thyroid and blood repertoires was quantified using the Morisita-Horn index. TCRdb cleaned the public reads at Q25 with fastp, built clones with MiXCR and kept in-frame beta chains. Entries that share a CDR3 protein sequence are merged under the most common genes and DNA. TCRdb's processing, not the study's, gives the V and J calls here. The sample table holds roughly 800,000 distinct CDR3 sequences, of which 35% to 45% were seen once. Approximately 8.7% of the sample is held by the ten biggest clonotypes.

V lost 0 bases and J lost 7 bases, and the count of bases not matched to a germline gene is 1. The CDR3 sequence holds 14 residues, the cysteine and phenylalanine included. Only the CDR3 DNA stays, 42 bases, in frame from base 1. CDR1 ENHRY and CDR2 SYGVKD are derived from the germline V gene. This clonotype has at least ten counts. Its antigen is still unknown. Base qualities are missing; no much larger clone stands one base away. A patient counted as having stable Graves' hyperthyroidism if no progression to ophthalmopathy occurred over 18 months of follow-up. Hyperthyroidism patients were newly diagnosed, with disease duration under 2 months, and aged 18 to 65 years. Any patient with an uncontrolled infection, another autoimmune disease, pregnancy or lactation was excluded. Diagnoses were established on the basis of clinical symptoms, serum thyroxine and TRAb, thyroid ultrasound, and orbital computed tomography. Ficoll-Paque density gradient centrifugation was used to isolate PBMCs from about 10 ml of fresh peripheral blood. Total RNA was extracted using Trizol reagent, and RNA quality was assessed on an Agilent 2100 Bioanalyzer.

Sequencing was done on a sample of blood. The sequence links TRBV10-3 to TRBJ1-5, and 9 junctional nucleotides match TRBD1. This receptor was identified in a man younger than 35 with Graves' hyperthyroidism. The sequenced DNA is TGTGCCATCAGTGAGTCGGACAGGGGCCAGCCCCAGCATTTT. Its amino acids are CAISESDRGQPQHF.